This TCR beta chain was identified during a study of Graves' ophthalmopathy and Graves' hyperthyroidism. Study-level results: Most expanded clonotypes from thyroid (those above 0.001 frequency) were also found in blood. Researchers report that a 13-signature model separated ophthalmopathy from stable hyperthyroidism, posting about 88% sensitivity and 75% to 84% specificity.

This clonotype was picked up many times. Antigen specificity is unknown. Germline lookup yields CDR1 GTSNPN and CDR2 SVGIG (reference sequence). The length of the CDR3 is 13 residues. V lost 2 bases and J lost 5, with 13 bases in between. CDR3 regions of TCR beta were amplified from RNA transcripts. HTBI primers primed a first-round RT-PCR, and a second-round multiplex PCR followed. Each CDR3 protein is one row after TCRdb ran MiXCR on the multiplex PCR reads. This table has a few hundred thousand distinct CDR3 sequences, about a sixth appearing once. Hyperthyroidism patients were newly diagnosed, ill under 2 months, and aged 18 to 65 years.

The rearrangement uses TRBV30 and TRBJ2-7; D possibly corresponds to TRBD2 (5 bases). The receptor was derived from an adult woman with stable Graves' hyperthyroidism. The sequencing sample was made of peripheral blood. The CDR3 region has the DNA TGTGCCTGGAGTTCGGGGTTGGATCACGAGCAGTACTTC. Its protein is CAWSSGLDHEQYF.